What follows is one T cell receptor beta chain and its context. Profiled with immunoSEQ multiplex PCR; TCRdb holds only in-frame clones, not every one. This sample has about 9,600 clones, with 65% to 90% found just once. This entry belongs to a study of graft-versus-host responses after intestinal transplantation. Processing released intraepithelial and lamina propria lymphocytes from the graft tissue. CDR3 length: 14 amino acids. Germline V lookup: CDR1 SGHRS, CDR2 YFSETQ. The V and J ends lost 3 bases and 7 bases respectively, with 11 bases between them. This sequence joins TRBV5-1 and TRBJ2-6; D remains ambiguous. The source of this sequence is a human patient who received an intestinal transplant, so some T cells may come from the graft donor. The sample was ileum tissue, taken almost 750 days after intestinal transplantation. CDR3 sequence: CASSSPRGANVLTF. The CDR3 nucleotides read TGCGCCAGCAGCTCCCCCCGTGGAGCCAACGTCCTGACTTTC.